This T cell receptor beta chain was observed in a study of beta chain features in type 1 diabetes. Concerning this clone: Antigen specificity is unknown.

The authors reverse transcribed all of the isolated RNA, so sequencing captured expressed TCRB transcripts. Measured with immunoSEQ multiplex PCR; TCRdb has only the in-frame clones, and not every one. This sample carries fewer than 400,000 clones, around 8.5% of them seen once, and the ten largest clones take about 1%. Sampling consisted of one heparinised blood draw per donor, averaging roughly 0.12 L. Sorting that relied on CD45RO/CCR7/CD25/CD127/CD95/CD27 yielded CD4+ naive, central memory, regulatory and stem cell-like memory cells. The CDR3 is 13 amino acids. With 8 bases clipped from V and 4 bases from J, the junction kept 5 bases outside the gene matches. CDR1 and CDR2 (germline): LNHDA, SQIVND (reference sequence). Study-wide results and caveats: Shorter TCRB CDR3s, moderately but significantly so, were found in Type 1 diabetes patients in all four CD4+ subsets. The naive, central memory and Treg TCRB repertoires looked more alike in patients than they did in healthy donors. HLA effects on TCRB rearrangement stayed unresolved here.

The receptor was isolated from a young man with type 1 diabetes. The sequencing input was central memory CD4+ T cells from blood. This chain links TRBV19 with TRBJ2-1, with 7 bases matching TRBD1. The CDR3 region is CASRDSQYNEQFF. CDR3 bases: TGTGCCAGTCGGGACAGCCAATACAATGAGCAGTTCTTC. Full variable domain (rest looked up from reference TRBV19 and TRBJ2-1): DGGITQSPKYLFRKEGQNVTLSCEQNLNHDAMYWYRQDPGQGLRLIYYSQIVNDFQKGDIAEGYSVSREKKESFPLTVTSAQKNPTAFYLCASRDSQYNEQFFGPGTRLTVL.